This passage covers 7 T cell receptor beta chains from one sample sequenced in a study of blood T cell repertoires in COVID-19. Sequencing was performed with immunoSEQ multiplex PCR; in TCRdb, only in-frame clones are kept and a portion is missing. The table includes fewer than 350,000 clones, 75% to 90% detected once. Sequencing input: peripheral blood. These receptors all stem from a woman between 70 and 85 years old with COVID-19, enrolled during active disease.

V usage is TRBV7-9 and J usage is TRBJ2-1; D not resolved. The V end was cut by 3 bases, the J end by 4 bases, with 7 bases between. There are 13 residues in the CDR3. The germline V gene encodes CDR1 SEHNR and CDR2 FQNEAQ (reference sequence). CDR3 coding DNA: TGTGCCAGCAGCTTCGGTCCATACAATGAGCAGTTCTTC. This gives the protein CASSFGPYNEQFF.

The chain has TRBV9 and TRBJ2-1, with a weak D call TRBD2 (6 bases). Germline V gene data show CDR1 as SGDLS and CDR2 as YYNGEE. The length of the CDR3 is 15 residues. V lost 3 bases and J 2 bases, leaving 12 bases between the germline ends. In nucleotides, the CDR3 is TGTGCCAGCAGCGAGACTAGTCGGCCCTACAATGAGCAGTTCTTC. It encodes CASSETSRPYNEQFF.

The chain uses TRBV19 and TRBJ2-5; TRBD2 might be the D (6 bases). The CDR3 contains 14 residues. CDR1 LNHDA and CDR2 SQIVND come from the germline V gene (reference sequence). V lost 6 bases and J 5 bases, leaving 16 bases between the germline ends. The CDR3 DNA follows: TGTGCCAGTAGCCTCCCGGGACTTGTGGAGACCCAGTACTTC. This translates into CASSLPGLVETQYF.

CDR3 amino acids: CASSPDFADTQYF. CDR3 nucleotide sequence: TGTGCCAGCAGCCCGGACTTCGCAGATACGCAGTATTTT. The chain carries TRBV7-2 and TRBJ2-3, with D perhaps matching TRBD2 (5 bases). CDR1 and CDR2 from the germline V gene are SGHTA and FQGNSA. The CDR3 covers 13 residues. V lost 5 bases and J lost 4, with 10 bases in between.

The rearrangement links TRBV18 to TRBJ1-4, with no clear D. This CDR3 is built from 14 residues. Between the trimmed V and J ends, which lost 2 bases and 6 bases, there was a span of 10 bases. Per the germline V gene, CDR1 is KGHSH and CDR2 is LQKENI. The CDR3: CASSPLGLDEKLFF. The CDR3 DNA reads as TGTGCCAGCTCACCATTAGGACTCGATGAAAAACTGTTTTTT.

The chain has TRBV29-1 and TRBJ2-3; a weak D match, TRBD2 (6 bases). The V gene's germline CDR1 is SQVTM and CDR2 ANQGSEA. Trimming took 6 bases from V and 4 from J, leaving 8 bases between them. This CDR3 contains 11 residues. The CDR3 here is CSVTSSDTQYF. CDR3 bases: TGCAGCGTAACTAGCTCAGATACGCAGTATTTT.

The sample holds one count of this clone. This chain uses TRBV27 with TRBJ2-7; tentative D call: TRBD2 (7 bases). Germline V gene data show CDR1 as MNHEY and CDR2 as SMNVEV (reference sequence). The V end lost 2 bases, the J end lost 3 bases, and 11 bases lay between the germline ends. This CDR3 is built from 14 residues. CDR3 sequence: CASSLKGGGYEQYF. The DNA of the CDR3 is TGTGCCAGCAGTTTAAAGGGAGGGGGCTACGAGCAGTACTTC.